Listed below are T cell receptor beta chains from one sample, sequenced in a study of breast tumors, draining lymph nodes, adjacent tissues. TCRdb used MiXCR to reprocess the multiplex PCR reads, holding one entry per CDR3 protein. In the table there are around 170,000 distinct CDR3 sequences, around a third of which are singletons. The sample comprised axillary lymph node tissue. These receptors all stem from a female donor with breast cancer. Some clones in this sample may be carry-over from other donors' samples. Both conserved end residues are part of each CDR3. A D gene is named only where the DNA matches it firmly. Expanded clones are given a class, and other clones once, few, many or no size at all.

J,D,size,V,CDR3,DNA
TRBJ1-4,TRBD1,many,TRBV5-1,CASSYRTGGLTNEKLFF,TGCGCCAGCAGCTATAGGACAGGGGGATTAACTAATGAAAAACTGTTTTTT
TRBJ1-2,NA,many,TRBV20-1,CSASLGTSPEFGYTF,TGCAGTGCTAGTCTCGGGACGTCCCCGGAATTTGGCTACACCTTC
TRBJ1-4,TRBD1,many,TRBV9,CASSVKTGSGNEKLFF,TGTGCCAGCAGCGTAAAGACAGGGTCGGGTAATGAAAAACTGTTTTTT
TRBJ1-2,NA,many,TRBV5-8,CASSLESYGYTF,TGTGCCAGCAGCTTAGAGAGCTATGGCTACACCTTC
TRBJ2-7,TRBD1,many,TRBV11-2,CASSLVGTGGYEQYF,TGTGCCAGCAGCTTAGTCGGGACAGGGGGATACGAGCAGTACTTC
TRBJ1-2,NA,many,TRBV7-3,CASSKSGAVYGYTF,TGTGCCAGCAGTAAAAGCGGGGCTGTCTATGGCTACACCTTC
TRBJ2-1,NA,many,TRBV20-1,CSARDRLVGVGDEQFF,TGCAGTGCTAGAGATCGTCTTGTGGGAGTTGGCGATGAGCAGTTCTTC
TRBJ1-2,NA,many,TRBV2,CASTLTSYGYTF,TGTGCCAGCACCTTGACCTCCTATGGCTACACCTTC
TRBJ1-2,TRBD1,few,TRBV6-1,CASLRQGAAGYTF,TGTGCCAGCCTTCGACAGGGGGCGGCTGGCTACACCTTC
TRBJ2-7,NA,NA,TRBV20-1,CSAREQGKIPKQYF,TGCAGTGCTAGAGAGCAGGGTAAGATCCCCAAGCAGTACTTC
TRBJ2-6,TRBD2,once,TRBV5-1,CASRLAGVPGLCSGANVLTF,TGCGCCAGCAGACTAGCGGGAGTCCCCGGGCTGTGCTCTGGGGCCAACGTCCTGACTTTC
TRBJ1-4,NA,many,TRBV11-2,CASSPVSGGYEKLFF,TGTGCCAGCAGCCCTGTGTCGGGAGGGTATGAAAAACTGTTTTTT
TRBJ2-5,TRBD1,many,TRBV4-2,CASSHRDSQETQYF,TGTGCCAGCAGCCACCGGGACAGCCAAGAGACCCAGTACTTC
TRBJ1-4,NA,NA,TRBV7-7,CASSPRATTNEKLFF,TGTGCTAGCAGCCCGAGGGCTACAACTAATGAAAAACTGTTTTTT
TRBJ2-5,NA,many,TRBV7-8,CASSLDSSAETQYF,TGTGCCAGCAGCCTCGACTCCAGCGCAGAGACCCAGTACTTC
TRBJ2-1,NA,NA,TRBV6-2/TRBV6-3,CASSTLRDIIHEQFF,TGTGCCAGCAGCACCCTCCGGGACATCATCCATGAGCAGTTCTTC
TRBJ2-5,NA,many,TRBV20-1,CSASQHLTQYF,TGCAGTGCTAGTCAGCATCTGACCCAGTACTTC
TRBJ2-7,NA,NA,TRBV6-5,CASSYEGGLYEQYF,TGTGCCAGCAGTTACGAGGGGGGCCTCTACGAGCAGTACTTC